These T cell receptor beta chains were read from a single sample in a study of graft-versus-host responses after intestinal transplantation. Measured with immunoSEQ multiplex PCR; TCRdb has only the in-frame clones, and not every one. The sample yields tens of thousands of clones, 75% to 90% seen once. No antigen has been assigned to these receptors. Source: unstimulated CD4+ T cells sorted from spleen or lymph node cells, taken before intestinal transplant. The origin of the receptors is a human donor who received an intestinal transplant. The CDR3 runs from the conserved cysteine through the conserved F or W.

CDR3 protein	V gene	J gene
CASSLAGGGEQYF	TRBV7-8	TRBJ2-7
CATLQGYTEAFF	TRBV19	TRBJ1-1
CASSSGGAEAFF	TRBV9	TRBJ1-1
CASSRGSYNEQFF	TRBV25-1	TRBJ2-1
CASSRETGFGEQYF	TRBV6-5	TRBJ2-7
CASSLTGNNEQFF	TRBV5-1	TRBJ2-1
CSVQIDRDNEQFF	TRBV29-1	TRBJ2-1
CASRRNLADTQYF	TRBV7-2	TRBJ2-3
CASSYDEGGWETQYF	TRBV6-5	TRBJ2-5
CASSLPSNTGELFF	TRBV5-4	TRBJ2-2
CASSVGSGSLAKNIQYF	TRBV7-2	TRBJ2-4
CASSRGASNQPQHF	TRBV6-5	TRBJ1-5
CASSEAMTGMGYF	TRBV6-1	TRBJ2-7
CASRERTLETQYF	TRBV6-5	TRBJ2-5
CASSVGGEQYF	TRBV6-1	TRBJ2-7
CASSGQVNTYEQYF	TRBV2	TRBJ2-7
CASSLGLAGGIYEQYF	TRBV6-5	TRBJ2-7
CATSRVGTHYEQYF	TRBV15	TRBJ2-7
CASSESPVGGTEAFF	TRBV10-1	TRBJ1-1
CASSMGGGNEKLFF	TRBV19	TRBJ1-4
CASRTLQGAGNTIYF	TRBV6-5	TRBJ1-3
CASSKRPGLAGESDTQYF	TRBV19	TRBJ2-3
CASSWGGTPENEKLFF	TRBV5-1	TRBJ1-4
CASSLGGGAVYGYTF	TRBV5-1	TRBJ1-2
CASSATGNTEAFF	TRBV9	TRBJ1-1
CASSLDNFGSYEQYF	TRBV5-1	TRBJ2-7
CASSRTERTGGNYGYTF	TRBV19	TRBJ1-2
CASSGIDRGNTEAFF	TRBV11-1	TRBJ1-1
CASSEIDRGSYEQYF	TRBV6-1	TRBJ2-7
CASSLDRGFYEQYF	TRBV5-5	TRBJ2-7
CATIRQGAVGYTF	TRBV2	TRBJ1-2
CASSPDSGGTDTQYF	TRBV7-3	TRBJ2-3
CASRQDRYSNQPQHF	TRBV6-5	TRBJ1-5
CASSPRQDPNTEAFF	TRBV11-1	TRBJ1-1
CASTRTSGYHNEQFF	TRBV6-5	TRBJ2-1
CASSVVGDNSPLHF	TRBV9	TRBJ1-6
CASSLGAYNEQFF	TRBV7-8	TRBJ2-1
CASSLGRGLSYNEQFF	TRBV5-1	TRBJ2-1
CASSLYHRGNSPLHF	TRBV6-5	TRBJ1-6